This T cell receptor (beta chain) was sequenced for a study of tumor and adjacent non-tumor tissue in lung cancer (dated 2018 in TCRdb). About the investigation overall: The cohort included around twelve adenocarcinoma, a couple of squamous cell carcinoma and 1 small cell lung cancer patients. The approximately 15 patients were aged roughly 30 to 80 years, included ten or so men and 5 women, and had TNM stage I to III disease. Sequencing generated a total of 125,075,908 productive TCRbeta reads, averaging about 4 million reads per sample. The study compared bulk TCRbeta repertoires between lung tumor tissue and matched distant non-tumor lung tissue from fewer than 19 lung cancer patients. TCRbeta CDR3 sequencing was performed on more than 25 paired specimens, with one tumor sample and one normal lung sample collected per patient.

RNA was isolated from bulk, unsorted tissue, and RNA quality was assessed with a NanoDrop ND-1000 and an Agilent 2100. Distant non-tumor tissue taken more than 3 cm from the tumor edge was used as the normal lung sample. The donors were newly diagnosed lung cancer patients admitted for thoracic surgery in China from August to November 2014 who had not received prior chemotherapy. Patients who had received previous radiotherapy or chemotherapy, or who had another concurrent cancer, were excluded from the study. Pieces of surgical tissue measuring about 1-2.1 cm3 were kept in RNAlater solution and held at -80 degrees C until needed. Concerning this clonotype itself: The clone's antigen remains unknown. No clone much larger than this one lies a single base away; base qualities are absent.

Receptor amplification or capture employed multiplex PCR. Sequencing took place on an Illumina HiSeq 2500. TCRbeta libraries were built by three rounds of nested PCR using primers (Table S4), following protocols modified from ARM-PCR. Before sequencing, PCR products in the 200-500 bp range were cut out of the gel and cleaned up using the QIAquick gel extraction kit. Processing in the source paper ran as follows. Trimmomatic was used to clean the reads, FLASH was used to merge the reads into complete CDR3 sequences, and MiTCR was used to assign the reads to V(D)J germline segments. VDJtools was used to compute clonal diversity as the inverse Simpson's index. Productive reads were defined as in-frame sequences without a premature stop codon. The raw public data were reprocessed by TCRdb itself: fastp quality trimming at Q25, MiXCR clonotype calling, in-frame beta chains only. All rows with the same CDR3 protein become a single entry with the most common DNA and genes. The authors' filters were not applied to this entry. The sample has around 74,000 distinct CDR3 sequences on record, around 70% of them singletons. Roughly 26% of the sample belongs to the ten largest clones.

Including the terminal cysteine and phenylalanine, the CDR3 comprises 13 residues. The kept DNA is CDR3 alone, 39 bases in frame from the first base. The germline V gene (reference sequence) specifies SGHAT as CDR1 and FQDESV as CDR2. V loses 9 bases, J loses 2 bases, and the germline ends lie 14 bases apart. Results and caveats for the whole study, not just this receptor: TCR diversity (inverse Simpson) was significantly higher in tumor than in normal lung tissue (roughly 390 vs 170, P = 0.0075, Mann-Whitney U test). Significantly higher TCR diversity was found in younger patients, and higher tumor TCR diversity was associated with shorter overall and disease-free survival. The sequencing platform is not named in the methods, and unique molecular identifiers are not mentioned. Peripheral blood was not sequenced, so blood TCRbeta repertoires were not examined in the lung cancer patients of the study. Only approximately 14 patients were included in the cohort, and the need for larger samples and more detailed clinical data was noted by the authors. A significantly larger cumulative share of the repertoire was made up by the top 100 clones in normal lung than in tumor tissue.

Here the chain combines TRBV11-1 and TRBJ2-7, with no confident D gene call. This TCR was sampled from a woman aged 45-65 years with non-small cell lung cancer. Sequenced sample: distant non-tumor lung tissue. The base sequence is TGTGCCAGGAGCGCTGACATAACCTACGAGCAGTACTTC. Its protein is CARSADITYEQYF. The full variable domain, with segments outside the CDR3 supplied by the reference TRBV11-1 and TRBJ2-7 proteins, appears as EAEVAQSPRYKITEKSQAVAFWCDPISGHATLYWYRQILGQGPELLVQFQDESVVDDSQLPKDRFSAERLKGVDSTLKIQPAELGDSAMYLCARSADITYEQYFGPGTRLTVT.